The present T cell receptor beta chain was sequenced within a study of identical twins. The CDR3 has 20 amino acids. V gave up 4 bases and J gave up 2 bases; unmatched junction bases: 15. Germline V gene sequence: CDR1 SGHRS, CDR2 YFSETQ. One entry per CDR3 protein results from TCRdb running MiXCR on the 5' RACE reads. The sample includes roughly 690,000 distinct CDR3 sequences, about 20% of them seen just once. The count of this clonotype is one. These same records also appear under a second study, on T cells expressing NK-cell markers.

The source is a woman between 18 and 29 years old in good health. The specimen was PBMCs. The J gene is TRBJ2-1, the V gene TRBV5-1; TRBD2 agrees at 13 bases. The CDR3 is CASSRIRTSGSMRAYNEQFF. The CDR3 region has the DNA TGCGCCAGCAGCCGCATCCGGACTAGCGGGAGTATGAGGGCCTACAATGAGCAGTTCTTC.